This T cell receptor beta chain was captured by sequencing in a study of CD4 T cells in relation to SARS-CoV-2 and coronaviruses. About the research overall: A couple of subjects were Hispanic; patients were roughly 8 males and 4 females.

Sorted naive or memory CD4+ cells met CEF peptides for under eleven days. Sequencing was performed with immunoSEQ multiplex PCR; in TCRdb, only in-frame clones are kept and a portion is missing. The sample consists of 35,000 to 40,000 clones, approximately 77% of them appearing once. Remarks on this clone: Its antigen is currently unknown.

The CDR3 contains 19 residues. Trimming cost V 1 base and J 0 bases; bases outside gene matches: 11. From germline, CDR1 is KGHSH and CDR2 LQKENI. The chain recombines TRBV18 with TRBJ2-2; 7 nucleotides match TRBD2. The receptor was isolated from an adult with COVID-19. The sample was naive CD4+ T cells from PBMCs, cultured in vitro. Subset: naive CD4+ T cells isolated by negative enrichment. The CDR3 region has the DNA TGTGCCAGCTCACCACGGTCTAGCGGTATGCTCGCGAACACCGGGGAGCTGTTTTTT. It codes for CASSPRSSGMLANTGELFF.